This T cell receptor beta chain was captured in a study of blood T cell repertoires in COVID-19. This table comes from immunoSEQ multiplex PCR, and its TCRdb copy is limited to in-frame clones, with some not included. The sample has a few hundred thousand clones; about nine tenths are singletons. This TCR derives from a woman aged 40-49 years who had recovered from COVID-19. The sample comprised peripheral blood.

The CDR3 spells CATSDPLQGNEQYF. CDR3 bases: TGTGCCACCAGTGATCCCCTCCAGGGCAACGAGCAGTACTTC. The chain has TRBV24-1 and TRBJ2-7, with a weak D call TRBD1 (5 bases). V lost 3 bases to trimming and J lost 5 bases, with 13 bases between them. The CDR3 length is 14 residues. The germline gives CDR1 KGHDR, CDR2 SFDVKD.